The 18 T cell receptor beta chains given below trace back to one sample, sequenced in a study of blood T cell repertoires in COVID-19. Here immunoSEQ multiplex PCR was the method, and the copy in TCRdb shows in-frame clones only, minus some. In the table there are some 450,000 clones, about 87% of which are singletons. The sample consisted of peripheral blood. These receptors all stem from a woman aged 50 to 60 with COVID-19, enrolled during active disease.

V and J are TRBV24-1 and TRBJ1-1; no definite D call. Germline CDR1 KGHDR, CDR2 SFDVKD. This CDR3 is built from 15 residues. V was pared by 2 bases and J by 6 bases, with 15 bases between. CDR3 amino acids: CATSDSRQARAEAFF. CDR3 coding DNA: TGTGCCACCAGTGATTCCAGGCAGGCGAGGGCTGAAGCTTTCTTT.

The J gene is TRBJ2-5, the V gene TRBV27; 9 bases match TRBD1. V was pared by 8 bases and J by 3 bases, with 10 bases of the junction left unmatched. The CDR3 has 15 amino acids. The germline gives CDR1 MNHEY, CDR2 SMNVEV (reference sequence). The CDR3 coding sequence is TGTGCCAGCCGACCGTGGACAGGGGAGAAAGAGACCCAGTACTTC. Translated, it gives CASRPWTGEKETQYF.

The rearrangement joins TRBV23-1 to TRBJ1-2; unclear D gene. TRBV23-1 is known as an ORF, though its function is uncertain. Trimming removed 0 bases at V and 5 bases at J, with 10 bases between. This CDR3 is 14 amino acids long. CDR3 nucleotides: TGCGCCAGCAGTCAATCTTCCCGGACTTATGGCTACACCTTC. Its protein is CASSQSSRTYGYTF.

V usage is TRBV3-1 (or the pseudogene TRBV3-2) and J usage is TRBJ1-2; D ambiguous. Germline CDR1 and CDR2: LGHDT and YNNKEL (reference sequence). The CDR3 runs 14 residues. Trimming removed 1 base from V and 5 bases from J, with 11 bases in between. This CDR3 reads CASSQVQSRYGYTF. The DNA of the CDR3 is TGTGCCAGCAGCCAAGTGCAGTCCCGATATGGCTACACCTTC.

This chain uses TRBV27 with TRBJ1-5, with 7 nucleotides matching TRBD1. Germline CDR1 MNHEY, CDR2 SMNVEV (reference sequence). The V gene end was trimmed by 6 bases and the J gene end by 3 bases; junction bases not matched to a gene: 8. The length of the CDR3 is 15 residues. CDR3 in DNA: TGTGCCAGCAGGGTAACAGGGGTCTTCAATCAGCCCCAGCATTTT. Its translation is CASRVTGVFNQPQHF.

This clone has just one count. This rearrangement joins TRBV6-2 or TRBV6-3 to TRBJ2-3; D unresolved. CDR1 is MNHEY, CDR2 SVGEGT, per germline. V dropped 2 bases and J dropped 0 bases, with 12 bases sitting between them. The CDR3 is 16 residues long. The CDR3 nucleotides read TGTGCCAGCAGTTACGGGCCGACCGAGAGCACAGATACGCAGTATTTT. Its protein is CASSYGPTESTDTQYF.

This clone was recorded only once. The V call is TRBV9, the J call TRBJ2-2; a weak D match, TRBD1 (6 bases). CDR3 length: 17 amino acids. Germline V gene data show CDR1 as SGDLS and CDR2 as YYNGEE. Between the trimmed V and J ends, which lost 4 bases and 5 bases, there was a span of 21 bases. This CDR3 is CASSFPSWDMGTGELFF. The CDR3, as DNA: TGTGCCAGCAGCTTCCCAAGTTGGGACATGGGGACCGGGGAGCTGTTTTTT.

The chain recombines TRBV10-1 with TRBJ2-7; no definite D call. CDR1 is WNHNN and CDR2 is SYGVQD in the germline V gene (reference sequence). This CDR3 spans 16 amino acids. Trimming took 6 bases from V and 3 from J, leaving 21 bases between them. Written as DNA, the CDR3 is TGCGCCAGCAGGCTCAACATCTTACCGAGAGGCTACGAGCAGTACTTC. This encodes CASRLNILPRGYEQYF.

The genes are TRBV11-2 and TRBJ1-1; maybe TRBD1 (6 bases). The V gene's germline CDR1 is SGHAT and CDR2 FQNNGV. This CDR3 region has 14 residues. The V end was cut by 5 bases, the J end by 0 bases, with 10 bases between. CDR3 bases: TGTGCCAGCAGCACTAGACAGGTGAACACTGAAGCTTTCTTT. It translates to CASSTRQVNTEAFF.

The chain is built from TRBV7-7 and TRBJ2-1, with D possibly TRBD2 on 6 matching bases. The V end lost 5 bases, the J end lost 9 bases, and 14 bases lay between the germline ends. The germline V gene has CDR1 SSHAT and CDR2 FNYEAQ (reference sequence). This CDR3 spans 13 amino acids. The CDR3 spells CASSIRDSGEQFF. DNA of the CDR3: TGTGCCAGCAGCATCCGGGACTCCGGTGAGCAGTTCTTC.

V usage is TRBV5-6 and J usage is TRBJ1-1; 7 nucleotides line up with TRBD1. This CDR3 contains 12 residues. In germline, CDR1 is SGHDT, CDR2 YYEEEE. With 0 bases clipped from V and 9 bases from J, the junction kept 2 bases outside the gene matches. CDR3 in amino acids: CASSLGQGKAFF. For the CDR3, the DNA is TGTGCCAGCAGCTTGGGACAGGGTAAAGCTTTCTTT. Filled out from reference TRBV5-6 and TRBJ1-1, the complete variable domain reads DAGVTQSPTHLIKTRGQQVTLRCSPKSGHDTVSWYQQALGQGPQFIFQYYEEEERQRGNFPDRFSGHQFPNYSSELNVNALLLGDSALYLCASSLGQGKAFFGQGTRLTVV.

This chain links TRBV12-3 or TRBV12-4 with TRBJ1-2; D gene ambiguous. The ends were cut back, 6 bases at V and 8 bases at J, with 13 bases in the middle. This CDR3 has 12 amino acids. The CDR3 region has the DNA TGTGCCAGCAGCTTTAACCAGAACGGCTACACCTTC. It yields the protein CASSFNQNGYTF.

V usage is TRBV27 and J usage is TRBJ2-6; TRBD1 matches 11 bases. V dropped 10 bases and J dropped 4; count of bases not matched to a gene: 6. Germline CDR1 reads MNHEY; CDR2 reads SMNVEV (reference sequence). The CDR3 runs 15 residues. The CDR3 DNA follows: TGTGCCATTGGACAGGGGGCTCCCGGGGCCAACGTCCTGACTTTC. Amino acids: CAIGQGAPGANVLTF. Combining the CDR3 with reference TRBV27 and TRBJ2-6 gives the whole variable domain EAQVTQNPRYLITVTGKKLTVTCSQNMNHEYMSWYRQDPGLGLRQIYYSMNVEVTDKGDVPEGYKVSRKEKRNFPLILESPSPNQTSLYFCAIGQGAPGANVLTFGAGSRLTVL.

CDR3 sequence reads: CASGLVRALGGKSEYSNQPQHF. The DNA of the CDR3 is TGTGCTAGTGGTTTGGTACGGGCGTTGGGGGGAAAGTCTGAATATAGCAATCAGCCCCAGCATTTT. This chain connects TRBV12-5 to TRBJ1-5, with a weak D call TRBD1 (5 bases). The germline V and J ends were trimmed by 0 bases and 0 bases, with 27 bases remaining between them. The CDR3 runs to 22 residues. Germline CDR1 and CDR2: LGHNT and FRNRAP.

As for this clone: At the DNA level, this CDR3 is encoded by other sequences in the same sample as well. This sequence joins TRBV5-1 and TRBJ1-1; tentatively, D is TRBD1 (5 bases). The V end was cut by 0 bases, the J end by 0 bases, with 9 bases between. This CDR3 has 15 residues. From germline, CDR1 is SGHRS and CDR2 YFSETQ. The CDR3 sequence: CASSLGQPMNTEAFF. CDR3 coding DNA: TGCGCCAGCAGCTTGGGACAGCCTATGAACACTGAAGCTTTCTTT.

V and J are TRBV6-5 and TRBJ1-6; the match to TRBD1 covers 10 bases. The CDR3 runs 13 residues. Germline trimming cut 8 bases from V and 6 bases from J; bases unmatched to any gene: 1. From germline, CDR1 is MNHEY and CDR2 SVGAGI. CDR3 nucleotides: TGTGCCAGCGGGGACAGGGGTAATTCACCCCTCCACTTT. Its protein product is CASGDRGNSPLHF.

The chain uses TRBV20-1 and TRBJ1-4, with D possibly TRBD1 on 6 matching bases. The V end was cut by 4 bases, the J end by 10 bases, with 10 bases between. The CDR3 is 11 residues long. CDR1 is DFQATT and CDR2 is SNEGSKA in the germline V gene (reference sequence). CDR3 amino acids: CSAILGGKLFF. The CDR3 DNA is TGCAGTGCTATTTTAGGGGGAAAACTGTTTTTT.

The chain uses TRBV5-6 and TRBJ1-2; 9 nucleotides match TRBD1. V was clipped by 0 bases and J by 4 bases; unmatched bases: 10. This CDR3 region has 17 residues. The V gene's germline CDR1 is SGHDT and CDR2 YYEEEE. This CDR3 reads CASSLGGTGPGVYGYTF. The CDR3 DNA is TGTGCCAGCAGCTTGGGAGGGACAGGGCCCGGGGTCTATGGCTACACCTTC.